A selection of T cell receptor beta chains follows, all from one sample in a study of technical replicates of blood from a few donors. Measured with immunoSEQ multiplex PCR; TCRdb has only the in-frame clones, and not every one. The repertoire has about 82,000 clones, about 94% of them found once; the top ten carry about 0.4%. Specimen: T cells isolated from PBMCs. These receptors were taken from a human donor in good health. CDR3s include the opening cysteine and the closing phenylalanine or tryptophan. The order of the fields is clone size, J gene, V gene, D gene, CDR3 protein, CDR3 DNA. A D gene is named only where the DNA matches it firmly. Some rows mark clone size as missing; the rest say once, few, many or name a class of expanded clone.

-,TRBJ1-1,TRBV6-5,-,CASRTRGNTEAFF,TGTGCCAGCAGAACAAGGGGGAACACTGAAGCTTTCTTT
-,TRBJ1-1,TRBV19,TRBD1,CASSRQGLKAFF,TGTGCCAGTAGTCGACAGGGGCTTAAAGCTTTCTTT
-,TRBJ2-2,TRBV9,TRBD1,CASSDRTGGTGELFF,TGTGCCAGCAGCGACCGGACAGGGGGGACCGGGGAGCTGTTTTTT
once,TRBJ2-7,TRBV7-3,TRBD1,CASSLTDREREQYF,TGTGCCAGCAGCTTAACGGACAGGGAACGGGAGCAGTACTTC
-,TRBJ1-2,TRBV19,TRBD1,CAITDRVYGYTF,TGTGCCATTACGGACAGGGTCTATGGCTACACCTTC
-,TRBJ1-4,TRBV2,-,CASVPGVANEKLFF,TGTGCCAGCGTACCAGGGGTTGCTAATGAAAAACTGTTTTTT
-,TRBJ1-5,TRBV19,-,CASSVGGGNQPQHF,TGTGCCAGTAGTGTAGGAGGGGGAAATCAGCCCCAGCATTTT
-,TRBJ1-5,TRBV6-1,TRBD1,CASTPYRGPDQPQHF,TGTGCCAGCACTCCTTACAGGGGGCCAGATCAGCCCCAGCATTTT
-,TRBJ2-7,TRBV30,TRBD2,CAGRIAGGNEQYF,TGTGCCGGGCGAATTGCGGGAGGTAACGAGCAGTACTTC
once,TRBJ2-7,TRBV18,TRBD2,CASSPGTSRLYEQYF,TGTGCCAGCTCACCGGGGACTAGCCGGCTCTACGAGCAGTACTTC
-,TRBJ2-1,TRBV6-6,-,CASSYDFPGSYNEQFF,TGTGCCAGCAGTTACGATTTCCCGGGATCTTACAATGAGCAGTTCTTC
-,TRBJ2-7,TRBV4-2,-,CASSQDWERFYEQYF,TGTGCCAGCAGCCAAGATTGGGAGCGCTTCTACGAGCAGTACTTC
-,TRBJ2-5,TRBV4-1,-,CASSQERRQETQYF,TGCGCCAGCAGCCAAGAAAGGAGACAAGAGACCCAGTACTTC
-,TRBJ2-1,TRBV29-1,TRBD2,CSVDTSGIYNEQFF,TGCAGCGTTGATACCAGCGGGATTTACAATGAGCAGTTCTTC
once,TRBJ2-7,TRBV28,-,CASSPPQKGLSYEQYF,TGTGCCAGCAGCCCACCCCAAAAGGGGCTTTCCTACGAGCAGTACTTC
once,TRBJ2-7,TRBV28,TRBD1,CASSLTGTYEQYF,TGTGCCAGCAGCCTGACAGGGACCTACGAGCAGTACTTC
-,TRBJ1-2,TRBV7-2,-,CASSSSGLGYTF,TGTGCCAGCAGCTCCTCAGGGCTTGGCTACACCTTC
-,TRBJ2-1,TRBV21-1,-,CASSKAGQGAKSSYNEQFF,TGTGCCAGCAGCAAAGCGGGACAGGGGGCCAAAAGCTCCTACAATGAGCAGTTCTTC
-,TRBJ2-5,TRBV6-5,TRBD1,CASSFGTDQETQYF,TGTGCCAGCAGTTTTGGGACAGATCAAGAGACCCAGTACTTC
few,TRBJ2-2,TRBV30,-,CAWILYGELFF,TGTGCCTGGATATTATACGGGGAGCTGTTTTTT
-,TRBJ2-1,TRBV2,-,CASSDETSFYNEQFF,TGTGCCAGCAGTGACGAGACTAGTTTCTACAATGAGCAGTTCTTC
-,TRBJ1-4,TRBV27,-,CASSFSWVSGEKLFF,TGTGCCAGCAGTTTTTCATGGGTCTCGGGAGAAAAACTGTTTTTT
-,TRBJ2-1,TRBV10-3,-,CAISELADYNEQFF,TGTGCCATCAGTGAACTAGCAGACTACAATGAGCAGTTCTTC
-,TRBJ2-3,TRBV19,-,CASRTGTGYSTQYF,TGTGCCAGTAGAACCGGGACTGGCTATAGCACGCAGTATTTT
-,TRBJ2-2,TRBV9,TRBD1,CASSVVDGQVATGELFF,TGTGCCAGCAGCGTAGTAGATGGACAGGTAGCCACCGGGGAGCTGTTTTTT
-,TRBJ2-1,TRBV27,TRBD2,CASSLSRTSGRSNEQFF,TGTGCCAGCAGTTTATCCCGGACTAGCGGGAGGTCGAATGAGCAGTTCTTC
-,TRBJ2-3,TRBV29-1,-,CSVDLTVPTDTQYF,TGCAGCGTTGATCTTACAGTACCCACAGATACGCAGTATTTT
-,TRBJ2-7,TRBV2,-,CASRTTGTYEQYF,TGTGCCAGCAGAACTACAGGAACCTACGAGCAGTACTTC
-,TRBJ2-6,TRBV5-1,-,CASSLEYVKLSGANVLTF,TGCGCCAGCAGCTTGGAGTACGTAAAACTCTCTGGGGCCAACGTCCTGACTTTC
-,TRBJ1-2,TRBV28,-,CASRPTGHGYTF,TGTGCCAGCAGGCCGACAGGACATGGCTACACCTTC
-,TRBJ2-1,TRBV18,TRBD2,CASSPGTSGLNEQFF,TGTGCCAGCTCACCCGGGACTAGTGGGCTGAATGAGCAGTTCTTC
-,TRBJ2-7,TRBV2,TRBD1,CASSFLSGTGQYF,TGTGCCAGCAGTTTTTTGTCCGGGACAGGACAGTACTTC
-,TRBJ2-7,TRBV7-9,-,CASSLVSHSFYEQYF,TGTGCCAGCAGCTTAGTTTCACATTCCTTCTACGAGCAGTACTTC
-,TRBJ2-5,TRBV29-1,TRBD2,CSVDSGNHETQYF,TGCAGCGTTGATAGCGGGAATCATGAGACCCAGTACTTC
-,TRBJ1-5,TRBV4-1,TRBD1,CASSPIQTGGSNQPQHF,TGCGCCAGCAGCCCGATCCAGACAGGGGGTAGCAATCAGCCCCAGCATTTT
-,TRBJ1-1,TRBV12-5,TRBD1,CASGRNRGTEAFF,TGTGCTAGTGGACGTAACAGGGGCACTGAAGCTTTCTTT
-,TRBJ1-3,TRBV15,-,CATSRDPGNSGNTIYF,TGTGCCACCAGCAGAGATCCGGGGAACTCTGGAAACACCATATATTTT